This entry describes one T cell receptor (beta chain). The antigen is not known. This sample is part of a study of radiotherapy plus CTLA-4 blockade in lung cancer. As for the study in general: Around 20% of enrolled patients responded objectively, and around 30% had disease control.

The CDR3 totals 18 residues. In germline, CDR1 is SQVTM, CDR2 ANQGSEA. V trimming: 8 bases; J trimming: 6 bases; junction bases outside the gene matches: 23. Assay used: immunoSEQ multiplex PCR; TCRdb lists only in-frame clones, some missing. The sample carries about 15,000 clones, about 70% recorded once. Broader study findings: Early clonal dynamics of blood T cells, together with interferon-beta, were reported as the best response predictor.

The material sequenced was peripheral blood, taken from a patient treated with radiotherapy plus ipilimumab. The TCR comes from a human donor with non-small cell lung cancer whose response to radiotherapy plus ipilimumab could not be evaluated. J is TRBJ2-3 and V is TRBV29-1, with 10 nucleotides matching TRBD2. The CDR3 bases are TGCAGCTCTAGGTCTAGCGGGGGTCGTGGTTCCCGGGCGGATACGCAGTATTTT. It specifies CSSRSSGGRGSRADTQYF.